The rows below give T cell receptor beta chains drawn from one sample of a study of T cells in Graves' hyperthyroidism and ophthalmopathy. TCRdb re-called the multiplex PCR reads with MiXCR, one entry per CDR3 protein. The table includes approximately 520,000 distinct CDR3 sequences, around 24% detected once. Sequencing was carried out using blood. The receptors were sampled from a woman aged 25 to 39 with Graves' ophthalmopathy. The CDR3 runs from the conserved cysteine through the conserved F or W. A D gene is named only where the DNA matches it firmly. Only some rows state a clone size, as once, few, many or a class for expanded clones.

TRBV11-2	few	TRBD1	TRBJ2-7	TGTGCCAGCAGCTTAAGACCCGGGACAGGGGAGAGCGAGCAGTACTTC	CASSLRPGTGESEQYF
TRBV5-5	NA	NA	TRBJ2-3	TGTGCCAGCAGCTTGGGGCTCAGCACAGATACGCAGTATTTT	CASSLGLSTDTQYF
TRBV6-2/TRBV6-3	NA	TRBD1	TRBJ1-2	TGTGCCACCAACGACAGGGTCTATGGCTACACCTTC	CATNDRVYGYTF
TRBV20-1	NA	NA	TRBJ1-2	TGCAGTGTCTCGGACGGGAACTATGGCTACACCTTC	CSVSDGNYGYTF
TRBV6-9	few	NA	TRBJ1-1	TGTGCCAGCAGTTATCAATCTGAAGCTTTCTTT	CASSYQSEAFF
TRBV2	many	NA	TRBJ1-1	TGTGCCAGCAGTGAGAAGTGGCAGCCGAACACTGAAGCTTTCTTT	CASSEKWQPNTEAFF
TRBV28	many	NA	TRBJ1-1	TGTGCCAGCACCCCAGGCGCGGCCCTCGGGGCTGAAGCTTTCTTT	CASTPGAALGAEAFF
TRBV20-1	many	TRBD2	TRBJ2-5	TGCAGTGTCAGAAGACCGGGACTAGAAGGAGAGACCCAGTACTTC	CSVRRPGLEGETQYF
TRBV28	few	TRBD2	TRBJ2-7	TGTGCCAGCAGTCCCGTTGCTAGCGGGAAGGGGGGCGAGCAGTACTTC	CASSPVASGKGGEQYF
TRBV28	many	NA	TRBJ2-6	TGTGCCAGCAGTTTTTGGGCCTCTGGGGCCAACGTCCTGACTTTC	CASSFWASGANVLTF
TRBV30	NA	NA	TRBJ1-1	TGTGCCTGGAATAGGGGGGAAACTGAAGCTTTCTTT	CAWNRGETEAFF
TRBV2	many	NA	TRBJ1-5	TGTGCCAGCAGTGAACGGCGATATAGCAATCAGCCCCAGCATTTT	CASSERRYSNQPQHF
TRBV19	few	TRBD1	TRBJ1-1	TGTGCCAGCGACGTCGGGACAGTCCCCCCTGAAGCTTTCTTT	CASDVGTVPPEAFF
TRBV2	many	NA	TRBJ2-5	TGTGCCAGCAGTTGGACACCCGAGACCCAGTACTTC	CASSWTPETQYF
TRBV6-5	NA	TRBD1	TRBJ2-5	TGTGCCAGCAGTTACGACAGGGGGCCCCAAGAGACCCAGTACTTC	CASSYDRGPQETQYF
TRBV20-1	many	TRBD2	TRBJ2-2	TGCAGTGCTAGCCGGGCGGGGGGCCCATCCGGGGAGCTGTTTTTT	CSASRAGGPSGELFF
TRBV27	many	TRBD2	TRBJ2-3	TGTGCCAGCAGTTCTAGACTAGCGGGAGGCACAGATACGCAGTATTTT	CASSSRLAGGTDTQYF
TRBV6-5	NA	TRBD1	TRBJ1-2	TGTGCCAGCAGTTATTCGACAGGGGGCGTCGGCGGCTACACCTTC	CASSYSTGGVGGYTF
TRBV27	NA	TRBD1	TRBJ2-7	TGTGCCAGCAGTCTTGAAGGACAGGGGATGGGCTACGAGCAGTACTTC	CASSLEGQGMGYEQYF
TRBV11-2	NA	TRBD2	TRBJ2-7	TGTGCCAGCAGCTTAGTCAGCGGGAGGCTCTACGAGCAGTACTTC	CASSLVSGRLYEQYF
TRBV20-1	NA	TRBD1	TRBJ1-1	TGCAGTGCTAGGACAGGGAGTCTACTGGAAGCTTTCTTT	CSARTGSLLEAFF
TRBV28	few	NA	TRBJ1-2	TGTGCCAGCAAGACTCTGGGGCACCTGGGTGGCTACACCTTC	CASKTLGHLGGYTF
TRBV7-3	many	NA	TRBJ2-2	TGTGCCAGCAGCAAGAACAGGGATACCGGGGAGCTGTTTTTT	CASSKNRDTGELFF
TRBV2	many	NA	TRBJ2-5	TGTGCCAGCAGTGAAGCCATCTTCCAAGAGACCCAGTACTTC	CASSEAIFQETQYF
TRBV19	NA	NA	TRBJ2-2	TGTGCCTGCCGCGGGCAGGGGAACACCGGGGAGCTGTTTTTT	CACRGQGNTGELFF
TRBV4-3	NA	NA	TRBJ1-1	TGCGCCAGCAGCCAATCTATCGAGGGAACTGAAGCTTTCTTT	CASSQSIEGTEAFF
TRBV20-1	NA	TRBD1	TRBJ2-7	TGCAGTGCTAGCGGCAGGGGGCTGGCCGAGCAGTACTTC	CSASGRGLAEQYF
TRBV12-3/TRBV12-4	few	NA	TRBJ2-5	TGTGCCAGCAGTTGGGGACTCAGGTACCAAGAGACCCAGTACTTC	CASSWGLRYQETQYF
TRBV7-2	many	NA	TRBJ2-7	TGTGCCAGCAGCTTAGGAGTGGGCGCGGTGGCGCAGTACTTC	CASSLGVGAVAQYF
TRBV18	few	TRBD2	TRBJ2-7	TGTGCCAGCTCGGGGACTAGCGGCCCCTACGAGCAGTACTTC	CASSGTSGPYEQYF
TRBV15	many	TRBD1	TRBJ1-1	TGTGCCACCAGCAGAGAGGGGACAGGGGGCGCGAACACTGAAGCTTTCTTT	CATSREGTGGANTEAFF
TRBV11-2	NA	NA	TRBJ1-1	TGTGCCAGCAGCCCACGCATCTGGGGGGGGAAAGGGGGAGACACTGAAGCTTTCTTT	CASSPRIWGGKGGDTEAFF
TRBV12-3/TRBV12-4	few	NA	TRBJ2-2	TGTGCCAGCAGCTGGGGGCGGAGGAACACCGGGGAGCTGTTTTTT	CASSWGRRNTGELFF
TRBV27	NA	NA	TRBJ1-6	TGTGCCAGCAGTTCCGCCAGGACAGCCTATAATTCACCCCTCCACTTT	CASSSARTAYNSPLHF
TRBV6-1	NA	TRBD1	TRBJ1-2	TGTGCCAGCAGTGAAGGGACAGGCAGAGTTTACTATGGCTACACCTTC	CASSEGTGRVYYGYTF
TRBV7-2	NA	TRBD2	TRBJ2-5	TGTGCCAGCAGCTTCCGACTAGCGGGAAGTGAGACCCAGTACTTC	CASSFRLAGSETQYF
TRBV25-1	NA	TRBD1	TRBJ2-2	TGTGCCAGCAGAGTGGACAGGCCGAACACCGGGGAGCTGTTTTTT	CASRVDRPNTGELFF
TRBV20-1	NA	TRBD1	TRBJ1-2	TGCAGTGCGCGGACAGGGTTGGGTGGCTACACCTTC	CSARTGLGGYTF
TRBV24-1	NA	NA	TRBJ2-5	TGTGCCACCAGGGACATCCTAGGGAACCAAGAGACCCAGTACTTC	CATRDILGNQETQYF
TRBV6-2/TRBV6-3	many	NA	TRBJ2-6	TGTGCCAGCAGTTACAGACCCCTTGCGGCCAACGTCCTGACTTTC	CASSYRPLAANVLTF
TRBV12-3/TRBV12-4	many	TRBD1	TRBJ2-5	TGTGCCAGCAGTTTCTGGGACAGGGGTTTGGGGGAGACCCAGTACTTC	CASSFWDRGLGETQYF
TRBV12-3/TRBV12-4	many	NA	TRBJ1-3	TGTGCCAGCAGTTCGAGGGGACGGTCTGGAAACACCATATATTTT	CASSSRGRSGNTIYF
TRBV7-8	NA	NA	TRBJ2-7	TGTGCCAGCAGCTTAGAATTGGGGGTCGACGAGCAGTACTTC	CASSLELGVDEQYF
TRBV5-1	few	TRBD2	TRBJ2-2	TGCGCCAGCAGCTTGCTAGCGGGGGAACCGACCGGGGAGCTGTGTTTT	CASSLLAGEPTGELCF
TRBV20-1	many	NA	TRBJ1-5	TGCAGTGCCGTAAAGGCGGGGGGATATCAGCCCCAGCATTTT	CSAVKAGGYQPQHF
TRBV20-1	few	NA	TRBJ2-6	TGCAGTGCCCCCTGGGACCCTGGGGCCAACGTCCTGACTTTC	CSAPWDPGANVLTF
TRBV18	NA	NA	TRBJ1-1	TGTGCCAGCTCACCAGGTTTGAACAGTGAAGCTTTCTTT	CASSPGLNSEAFF
TRBV27	many	NA	TRBJ2-7	TGTGCCAGCAGTTTAATCCAGGCTAGCTCCTACGAGCAGTACTTC	CASSLIQASSYEQYF
TRBV15	many	NA	TRBJ2-6	TGTGCCACCAGCAGAGAACACAGAACCTCTGGGGCCAACGTCCTGACTTTC	CATSREHRTSGANVLTF
TRBV12-3/TRBV12-4	NA	TRBD1	TRBJ1-3	TGTGCCAGCAGCCTTAGGGGGACAGGGGCTGGAAACACCATATATTTT	CASSLRGTGAGNTIYF
TRBV7-9	once	NA	TRBJ2-5	TGTGCCAGCAGCACCCGGACAGGCGGGAGCAAAGAGACCCAGTACTTC	CASSTRTGGSKETQYF
TRBV15	many	TRBD1	TRBJ2-7	TGTGCCACCAGCAGTCCGGGACAGGGTTTAGGCGAGCAGTACTTC	CATSSPGQGLGEQYF
TRBV2	many	NA	TRBJ1-3	TGTGCCAGCAGGACAGCTTCTCGGATCACCATATATTTT	CASRTASRITIYF
TRBV11-2	few	NA	TRBJ2-2	TGTGCCAGCAGCTTATTGGGATTAGCAGGGGCCGGGGAGCTGTTTTTT	CASSLLGLAGAGELFF
TRBV28	many	TRBD1	TRBJ1-5	TGTGCCAGCAGTTTAAAGGGGGCAGGGCGTCAGCCCCAGCATTTT	CASSLKGAGRQPQHF